The clone carrying this TCR beta chain was observed at least ten times. The data belong to a study of T cells in Graves' hyperthyroidism and ophthalmopathy. Fresh peripheral blood, approximately 10 ml, was the source of the PBMCs. Researchers took RNA transcripts and amplified the TCR beta CDR3 regions from them. TCR CDR3 underwent first-round RT-PCR with the HTBI primer set. TCRdb re-analysed the multiplex PCR reads in MiXCR, keeping a single row per CDR3 protein. Of around 350,000 distinct CDR3 sequences in the sample, about 18% were seen once. J was trimmed by 8 bases and V by 4 bases; bases with no gene match: 14. Germline V CDR1 and CDR2: SGHRS, YFSETQ. The CDR3 sequence is 17 residues long.

The TCR was taken from a young woman with Graves' hyperthyroidism. The sequenced material came from blood. The chain is built from TRBV5-1 and TRBJ2-4, with TRBD2 matching 11 bases. The CDR3 nucleotides read TGCGCCAGCAGCCTAGAGGCTAGCGGGGGGAGGACGTACATTCAGTACTTC. Translation: CASSLEASGGRTYIQYF.